This T cell receptor beta chain was retrieved from a study of blood T cell repertoires in COVID-19. Study in general: The origin of the acute and convalescent COVID-19 samples was the United States, Italy and Spain. T cells, B-cell-depleted T cells, or PBMCs supplied cDNA or gDNA.

Authors' data handling: Reference gene primers were amplified, and this amplification served to estimate nucleated cell counts. The data were produced by immunoSEQ multiplex PCR, yet TCRdb's version contains in-frame clones alone and is incomplete. Clone size and the V and J calls come from that table; the DNA yielded D and trimming. This table holds about 150,000 clones, around 83% found once. CDR3 size: 14 residues. Trimming pared 2 bases from V and 5 bases from J, leaving 7 bases between. The V gene's germline CDR1 is SGHTA and CDR2 FQGNSA. The sample comprised peripheral blood. J is TRBJ1-6 and V is TRBV7-2; D is possibly TRBD1 (5 bases). The TCR originated in a woman aged 50 to 65 with acute or convalescent COVID-19. CDR3 sequence: CASSLQGHNSPLHF. The CDR3 DNA is TGTGCCAGCAGCTTACAGGGTCATAATTCACCCCTCCACTTT.